Here is one TCR beta chain with its context. Per the authors' pipeline: Amplification from reference gene primers served as the basis for estimated nucleated cell counts. Here immunoSEQ multiplex PCR was the method, and the copy in TCRdb shows in-frame clones only, minus some. The V and J calls and clone size were taken over from that table, and D and trimming were inferred from the DNA. The repertoire holds roughly 150,000 clones, with about 82% as singletons. The data were obtained in a study of blood T cell repertoires in COVID-19. In the study overall: Samples came from the United States, Italy and Spain, spanning acute and convalescent COVID-19.

Symptom resolution, clearance, or two negative PCRs marked donors in Cohort 3 as recovered. Sequenced: PBMCs or T cells enriched from blood (not recorded which). This TCR came from a woman aged 40 to 55 who had recovered from COVID-19.

The CDR3 spells CATSRGKQGAMDEQYF. Here the CDR3 DNA reads TGTGCCACCAGCAGAGGAAAACAGGGGGCGATGGACGAGCAGTACTTC. The chain carries TRBV15 and TRBJ2-7; 9 bases are a match to TRBD1. This CDR3 spans 16 amino acids. The germline V gene encodes CDR1 LNHNV and CDR2 YYDKDF (reference sequence). Unmatched junction bases numbered 9, after V lost 1 base and J lost 5 bases. The entire variable domain, with the rest obtained from reference TRBV15 and TRBJ2-7, is as follows: DAMVIQNPRYQVTQFGKPVTLSCSQTLNHNVMYWYQQKSSQAPKLLFHYYDKDFNNEADTPDNFQSRRPNTSFCFLDIRSPGLGDTAMYLCATSRGKQGAMDEQYFGPGTRLTVT.